Listed below are T cell receptor beta chains from one sample, sequenced in a study of blood T cell repertoires in COVID-19. Method: immunoSEQ multiplex PCR; TCRdb's copy keeps in-frame clones and lacks some. Here the sample spans approximately 100,000 clones, approximately 79% being singletons. The sample taken for sequencing was peripheral blood. Receptors were obtained from a man aged 65 to 79 with active or convalescent COVID-19. Both conserved end residues are part of each CDR3. A D gene is named only where the DNA matches it firmly. The size of a clone is reported for some rows only, either as once, few or many, or as a class for expanded clones.

size,D,V,J,CDR3,DNA
.,TRBD1,TRBV7-3,TRBJ1-2,CASSPVGTDLFDGYTF,TGTGCCAGCAGCCCCGTCGGGACAGACCTTTTTGATGGCTACACCTTC
.,.,TRBV14,TRBJ2-2,CASSQIDRPNTGELFF,TGTGCCAGCAGCCAAATTGACAGACCCAACACCGGGGAGCTGTTTTTT
.,.,TRBV28,TRBJ2-2,CASSLFSTGELFF,TGTGCCAGCAGTTTATTTTCTACCGGGGAGCTGTTTTTT
few,.,TRBV24-1,TRBJ1-2,CATSEGAYGYTF,TGTGCCACCTCGGAGGGAGCCTATGGCTACACCTTC
.,.,TRBV5-5,TRBJ1-1,CASSFFTEAFF,TGTGCCAGCAGCTTCTTCACTGAAGCTTTCTTT
once,TRBD1,TRBV9,TRBJ2-3,CASSARGPGTDTQYF,TGTGCCAGCAGCGCCAGGGGGCCTGGCACAGATACGCAGTATTTT
.,.,TRBV10-3,TRBJ2-6,CAIRDSSGANVLTF,TGTGCCATCAGGGACAGCTCTGGGGCCAACGTCCTGACTTTC
.,TRBD1,TRBV12-3/TRBV12-4,TRBJ2-7,CASSRTGPYEQYF,TGTGCCAGCAGTAGGACAGGACCCTACGAGCAGTACTTC
.,.,TRBV19,TRBJ1-5,CASSIQEGNQPQHF,TGTGCCAGTAGTATCCAGGAGGGCAATCAGCCCCAGCATTTT
many,.,TRBV6-1,TRBJ1-2,CASSERPGRANYGYTF,TGTGCCAGCAGTGAACGGCCAGGGAGGGCTAACTATGGCTACACCTTC
few,.,TRBV14,TRBJ1-2,CASSSGGTRAHYGYTF,TGTGCCAGCAGCAGCGGGGGGACCCGTGCTCACTATGGCTACACCTTC
.,TRBD1,TRBV10-3,TRBJ1-1,CATGQGADTEAFF,TGTGCCACTGGACAGGGGGCAGACACTGAAGCTTTCTTT
few,.,TRBV5-1,TRBJ2-1,CASSLNNEQFF,TGCGCCAGCAGCCTAAACAATGAGCAGTTCTTC
.,TRBD1,TRBV2,TRBJ1-5,CASSLLGQGKSQPQHF,TGTGCCAGCAGCCTTTTGGGACAGGGGAAAAGTCAGCCCCAGCATTTT
.,.,TRBV9,TRBJ1-6,CASSPYSDNSPLHF,TGTGCCAGCAGCCCTTACTCGGATAATTCACCCCTCCACTTT
.,TRBD2,TRBV5-1,TRBJ2-2,CASKLAGTNTGELFF,TGCGCCAGCAAACTAGCGGGTACAAACACCGGGGAGCTGTTTTTT
few,TRBD1,TRBV18,TRBJ1-1,CASSPVQGRTEAFF,TGTGCCAGCTCACCTGTACAGGGGAGAACTGAAGCTTTCTTT
.,.,TRBV10-2,TRBJ1-6,CASASGFSSPLHF,TGCGCCAGCGCTTCAGGGTTTTCTTCACCCCTCCACTTT
medium-sized,.,TRBV19,TRBJ1-1,CASRSGAAEAFF,TGTGCCAGCCGATCCGGAGCGGCTGAAGCTTTCTTT
.,.,TRBV7-9,TRBJ2-5,CASSLLAPKETQYF,TGTGCCAGCAGCCTTCTAGCACCAAAAGAGACCCAGTACTTC
few,.,TRBV19,TRBJ1-4,CASSTQQATNEKLFF,TGTGCCAGTAGTACCCAACAAGCAACTAATGAAAAACTGTTTTTT
.,.,TRBV27,TRBJ1-1,CASRRNRDTEAFF,TGTGCCAGCAGGAGGAACCGGGACACTGAAGCTTTCTTT
once,TRBD1,TRBV20-1,TRBJ2-5,CSASWGQYQETQYF,TGCAGTGCTAGTTGGGGACAGTATCAAGAGACCCAGTACTTC
few,.,TRBV6-1,TRBJ2-7,CASSETPPYEQYF,TGTGCCAGCAGTGAAACTCCCCCCTACGAGCAGTACTTC
.,TRBD1,TRBV6-2/TRBV6-3,TRBJ1-1,CASSSGQVNTEAFF,TGTGCCAGCAGTTCCGGACAGGTTAACACTGAAGCTTTCTTT
.,.,TRBV29-1,TRBJ1-1,CSGSRGGVNTEAFF,TGCAGCGGTTCCCGGGGGGGCGTGAACACTGAAGCTTTCTTT
many,TRBD2,TRBV27,TRBJ2-1,CASSSGRASAYNEQFF,TGTGCCAGCAGTTCGGGGAGGGCCAGCGCCTACAATGAGCAGTTCTTC
.,.,TRBV18,TRBJ2-5,CASSPPAGRETQYF,TGTGCCAGCTCACCACCGGCGGGACGGGAGACCCAGTACTTC
.,TRBD1,TRBV10-3,TRBJ1-2,CAISEDREVRYGYTF,TGTGCCATCAGTGAGGACAGGGAAGTGCGCTATGGCTACACCTTC
.,TRBD2,TRBV12-3/TRBV12-4,TRBJ2-1,CASSLSGRWSKFF,TGTGCCAGCAGTTTGAGCGGGAGGTGGTCAAAGTTCTTC
.,.,TRBV3-1/TRBV3-2,TRBJ2-1,CASSQRDSGSYNEQFF,TGTGCCAGCAGCCAAAGGGACTCCGGCTCCTACAATGAGCAGTTCTTC
.,.,TRBV2,TRBJ2-7,CASSQGAPYEQYF,TGTGCCAGCAGCCAAGGGGCGCCCTACGAGCAGTACTTC
few,.,TRBV30,TRBJ2-1,CAWSVLREQFF,TGTGCCTGGAGTGTCCTTCGGGAGCAGTTCTTC
once,.,TRBV5-1,TRBJ2-7,CASSPTGSSYEQYF,TGCGCCAGCAGCCCTACAGGCAGCTCCTACGAGCAGTACTTC
.,.,TRBV4-1,TRBJ2-3,CASSQVWGGSTDTQYF,TGCGCCAGCAGCCAAGTGTGGGGAGGTAGCACAGATACGCAGTATTTT
once,.,TRBV9,TRBJ2-7,CASSVEGAISDEQYF,TGTGCCAGCAGCGTGGAAGGGGCCATTTCCGACGAGCAGTACTTC
.,TRBD2,TRBV9,TRBJ2-3,CASTPSGGAADTQYF,TGTGCCAGCACCCCTAGCGGGGGGGCCGCCGATACGCAGTATTTT
few,TRBD1,TRBV15,TRBJ1-2,CATSRADRGRGDYGYTF,TGTGCCACCAGCAGAGCGGACAGGGGGCGCGGGGACTATGGCTACACCTTC
.,TRBD1,TRBV5-1,TRBJ2-2,CASSLAPTGMGTGELFF,TGCGCCAGCAGCTTGGCCCCGACAGGGATGGGCACCGGGGAGCTGTTTTTT
.,TRBD1,TRBV6-5,TRBJ1-2,CASSSGGYGYTF,TGTGCCAGCAGCTCAGGGGGATATGGCTACACCTTC
.,TRBD2,TRBV4-1,TRBJ2-1,CASSQNSGRAANEQFF,TGCGCCAGCAGCCAAAATAGCGGGAGGGCCGCGAATGAGCAGTTCTTC
.,.,TRBV18,TRBJ1-1,CASSPLAVGGMNTEAFF,TGTGCCAGCTCACCGCTTGCCGTCGGGGGGATGAACACTGAAGCTTTCTTT
.,.,TRBV9,TRBJ2-1,CASSPSPLRVYNEQFF,TGTGCCAGCAGCCCGAGCCCCCTGCGGGTTTACAATGAGCAGTTCTTC
.,.,TRBV7-9,TRBJ1-1,CASSGGQREAFF,TGTGCCAGCAGCGGCGGACAGAGAGAAGCTTTCTTT
once,TRBD2,TRBV7-2,TRBJ2-7,CASTIAGATYEQYF,TGTGCCAGCACAATAGCGGGAGCTACCTACGAGCAGTACTTC
.,TRBD1,TRBV5-8,TRBJ1-5,CASSLEGQGNQPQHF,TGTGCCAGCAGCTTAGAGGGACAGGGGAATCAGCCCCAGCATTTT
.,.,TRBV5-1,TRBJ2-6,CASSAGRDSGANVLTF,TGCGCCAGCAGCGCAGGACGGGACTCTGGGGCCAACGTCCTGACTTTC
.,TRBD1,TRBV5-1,TRBJ1-2,CASSPGQDGYTF,TGCGCCAGCAGCCCCGGACAGGATGGCTACACCTTC
.,TRBD1,TRBV3-1/TRBV3-2,TRBJ1-2,CASSQQGAYGYTF,TGTGCCAGCAGCCAGCAGGGGGCCTATGGCTACACCTTC
.,TRBD2,TRBV3-1/TRBV3-2,TRBJ2-3,CASSPIVTGGRPVKTDTQYF,TGTGCCAGCAGCCCCATCGTAACGGGAGGGCGACCAGTTAAAACAGATACGCAGTATTTT
.,TRBD2,TRBV5-1,TRBJ2-3,CASSLAGGADTQYF,TGCGCCAGCAGCTTGGCCGGGGGGGCAGATACGCAGTATTTT
.,TRBD1,TRBV3-1/TRBV3-2,TRBJ2-7,CASSQDATGGTYEQYF,TGTGCCAGCAGCCAAGATGCGACAGGGGGCACTTACGAGCAGTACTTC
.,TRBD2,TRBV4-1,TRBJ2-1,CASSRTSYVHEQFF,TGCGCCAGCAGCCGGACTAGTTACGTCCATGAGCAGTTCTTC
once,.,TRBV5-8,TRBJ2-5,CASSLELQGRPFQETQYF,TGTGCCAGCAGCTTGGAACTGCAAGGCAGGCCCTTCCAAGAGACCCAGTACTTC
.,.,TRBV3-1/TRBV3-2,TRBJ2-1,CASSPLTGTYNEQFF,TGTGCCAGCAGCCCCCTAACGGGTACCTACAATGAGCAGTTCTTC
.,TRBD1,TRBV6-6,TRBJ1-6,CASSPGQGAGALHF,TGTGCCAGCAGCCCGGGACAGGGGGCCGGGGCCCTCCACTTT
few,TRBD1,TRBV14,TRBJ2-2,CATRTGGNTGELFF,TGTGCCACCCGGACAGGGGGTAACACCGGGGAGCTGTTTTTT